This entry lists 29 T cell receptor beta chains sequenced from one sample in a study of T cells after yellow fever vaccination. A single record per CDR3 protein comes from TCRdb applying MiXCR to the 5' RACE reads. The sample shows approximately 300,000 distinct CDR3 sequences, about 6.6% of them seen only once. This specimen was PBMCs, taken around 45 days after the first yellow fever vaccination. These receptor sequences come from a man aged 18 to 29 who received the YFV17D yellow fever vaccine.

This clonotype was observed many times. This chain uses TRBV7-2 with TRBJ2-7; D unresolved. The germline CDR1 and CDR2 sequences are SGHTA and FQGNSA. The CDR3 extends over 13 amino acids. V lost 3 bases, J lost 3 bases, and 9 bases lay in between. The DNA for the CDR3 is TGTGCCAGCAGCTTTGATAGACGCTACGAGCAGTACGTC. Encoded protein: CASSFDRRYEQYV.

There are a few counts of this clonotype. This chain uses TRBV7-2 with TRBJ2-3, with a tentative D call TRBD2 (5 bases). Germline V gene data show CDR1 as SGHTA and CDR2 as FQGNSA. Deletions cut 5 bases from V and 4 bases from J, with 10 bases between. The CDR3 has 13 amino acids. The CDR3 sequence: CASSPEAPDTQYF. The CDR3 DNA reads as TGTGCCAGCAGCCCGGAGGCTCCAGATACGCAGTATTTT. Together with reference TRBV7-2 and TRBJ2-3, the CDR3 gives the full variable domain: GAGVSQSPSNKVTEKGKDVELRCDPISGHTALYWYRQSLGQGLEFLIYFQGNSAPDKSGLPSDRFSAERTGGSVSTLTIQRTQQEDSAVYLCASSPEAPDTQYFGPGTRLTVL.

This chain joins TRBV7-9 and TRBJ1-4; unclear D gene. The CDR3 runs to 15 residues. Germline V CDR1 and CDR2: SEHNR, FQNEAQ (reference sequence). The V end lost 2 bases, the J end lost 2 bases, and 9 bases lay between the germline ends. This CDR3 is CASSLTGLTNEKLFF. The CDR3 coding sequence is TGTGCCAGCAGCTTAACTGGGCTTACTAATGAAAAACTGTTTTTT.

This clonotype has a count of ten or more. The gene calls are TRBV5-1 and TRBJ1-2; 7 bases agree with TRBD1. CDR3 size: 15 residues. Germline V gives CDR1 SGHRS, CDR2 YFSETQ. Trimming cost V 4 bases and J 6 bases; bases outside gene matches: 12. The CDR3 region is CASSPGTAQSNGYTF. The CDR3 DNA follows: TGCGCCAGCAGCCCTGGGACAGCACAGTCCAATGGCTACACCTTC.

This chain links TRBV14 with TRBJ2-5; D possibly matches TRBD1 or TRBD2 (5 bases each). The CDR3 length is 18 residues. CDR1 and CDR2 (germline): SGHDN, FVKESK. The V end lost 1 base, the J end lost 5 bases, and 23 bases lay between the germline ends. Here the CDR3 reads CASSQVGRAGTLWETQYF. In DNA form, the CDR3 reads TGTGCCAGCAGCCAAGTCGGTCGGGCAGGGACGCTTTGGGAGACCCAGTACTTC.

This clonotype was counted only a few times. This sequence joins TRBV15 and TRBJ2-2; no clear D. CDR1 and CDR2 from the germline V gene are LNHNV and YYDKDF (reference sequence). The CDR3 consists of 16 residues. Between the trimmed V and J ends, which lost 0 bases and 0 bases, there was a span of 8 bases. CDR3 sequence: CATSRDPGPNTGELFF. The CDR3 nucleotides are TGTGCCACCAGCAGAGATCCGGGTCCGAACACCGGGGAGCTGTTTTTT.

This clonotype was seen ten or more times. The DNA of the CDR3 is TGCGCCAGGGGGATTCTGTTGGGGTACAGGACCCAGTACTTC. It yields the protein CARGILLGYRTQYF. This sequence joins TRBV5-1 and TRBJ2-5; D ambiguous. V lost 8 bases to trimming and J lost 7 bases, with 21 bases between them. From germline, CDR1 is SGHRS and CDR2 YFSETQ. This CDR3 has 14 amino acids.

The chain employs TRBV7-9 and TRBJ1-5; D not certain. CDR3 length: 12 amino acids. V lost 6 bases to trimming and J lost 12 bases, with 15 bases between them. The V gene's germline CDR1 is SEHNR and CDR2 FQNEAQ (reference sequence). The CDR3 loop reads CASRDPGGHQHF. In DNA form, the CDR3 reads TGTGCCAGCAGGGACCCAGGTGGGCACCAGCATTTT.

The chain combines TRBV4-3 with TRBJ2-2; no clear D. V was trimmed by 4 bases and J by 1 base, leaving 16 bases between them. CDR3 length: 17 amino acids. Per germline, CDR1 LGHNA and CDR2 YSLEER. The CDR3 DNA is TGCGCCAGCAGCCCCCTTTCGACCGCTGGGAACACCGGGGAGCTGTTTTTT. Protein: CASSPLSTAGNTGELFF.

The rearrangement uses TRBV5-1 and TRBJ1-1; D possibly corresponds to TRBD1 (5 bases). The CDR3 is 17 amino acids. Trimming shortened V by 0 bases and J by 1 base, and 16 bases separated the two germline ends. Germline CDR1 and CDR2: SGHRS and YFSETQ. The chain's CDR3 is CASSLALGMQGNTEAFF. Here the CDR3 DNA reads TGCGCCAGCAGCTTGGCCTTGGGAATGCAGGGGAACACTGAAGCTTTCTTT. Using reference TRBV5-1 and TRBJ1-1 for the parts outside the CDR3, the full variable domain is KAGVTQTPRYLIKTRGQQVTLSCSPISGHRSVSWYQQTPGQGLQFLFEYFSETQRNKGNFPGRFSGRQFSNSRSEMNVSTLELGDSALYLCASSLALGMQGNTEAFFGQGTRLTVV.

The chain uses TRBV7-6 and TRBJ1-1, with TRBD1 as a possible D gene (5 bases). V gave up 5 bases and J gave up 0 bases, with 16 bases separating them. There are 16 residues in the CDR3. The germline gives CDR1 SGHVS, CDR2 FNYEAQ. The CDR3 spells CASSPRPGPMNTEAFF. CDR3 sequence (DNA): TGTGCCAGCAGCCCGCGTCCGGGGCCTATGAACACTGAAGCTTTCTTT.

There are many counts of this clonotype. The rearrangement joins TRBV7-8 to TRBJ2-5; possible D gene TRBD2, 6 bases. The germline V and J ends were trimmed by 7 bases and 4 bases, with 13 bases remaining between them. CDR3 size: 13 residues. Germline CDR1 and CDR2: SGHVS and FQNEAQ. The chain's CDR3 is CASTGAGRETQYF. In DNA, the CDR3 is TGTGCCAGCACCGGGGCGGGGAGAGAGACCCAGTACTTC.

This clonotype was seen ten or more times. J is TRBJ2-7 and V is TRBV5-6; D is unresolved. V gave up 1 base and J gave up 5 bases, with 10 bases separating them. The germline V gene has CDR1 SGHDT and CDR2 YYEEEE. The CDR3 is made up of 13 amino acids. The CDR3: CASSLSPFDEQYF. The CDR3 nucleotides are TGTGCCAGCAGCTTGTCCCCCTTCGACGAGCAGTACTTC.

Only a few counts were recorded for this clonotype. The chain uses TRBV5-1 and TRBJ1-2; no clear D gene. In germline, CDR1 is SGHRS, CDR2 YFSETQ. V dropped 5 bases and J dropped 7 bases, with 18 bases sitting between them. The CDR3 covers 14 residues. CDR3 sequence (DNA): TGCGCCAGCAGACACGAAGGTGCTCCCGGTGGCTACACCTTC. Translation: CASRHEGAPGGYTF.

This clonotype was found many times. The genes are TRBV7-9 and TRBJ2-3, with TRBD2 matching 7 bases. The CDR3 is made up of 15 amino acids. The germline V gene has CDR1 SEHNR and CDR2 FQNEAQ (reference sequence). With 5 bases clipped from V and 4 bases from J, the junction kept 9 bases outside the gene matches. The CDR3: CASSRTTSSPDTQYF. CDR3 bases: TGTGCCAGCAGCCGGACGACTAGCAGCCCAGATACGCAGTATTTT.

This clonotype was seen just once. V usage is TRBV21-1 and J usage is TRBJ2-1. TRBV21-1 corresponds to a pseudogene. The CDR3 sequence is 12 residues long. CDR3 protein: CASFDSDNEQFF. CDR3 in DNA: TGTGCCAGCTTCGACTCTGACAATGAGCAGTTCTTC.

The J gene is TRBJ2-1, the V gene TRBV5-1; D uncertain. The CDR3 covers 16 residues. V was pared by 0 bases and J by 4 bases, with 14 bases between. CDR1 is SGHRS, CDR2 YFSETQ, per germline. In nucleotides, the CDR3 is TGCGCCAGCAGCTTGGGACCCGAGAATAATTACAATGAGCAGTTCTTC. This codes for CASSLGPENNYNEQFF.

V is TRBV4-1 and J is TRBJ2-5, with a tentative D call TRBD2 (5 bases). V was clipped by 6 bases and J by 5 bases, with 10 bases between them. Germline V gene sequence: CDR1 MGHRA, CDR2 YSYEKL. The CDR3 runs 12 residues. CDR3 sequence reads: CASRGDGETQYF. The CDR3 DNA sequence: TGCGCCAGCAGGGGAGATGGTGAGACCCAGTACTTC.

This clonotype was detected many times. The CDR3 loop reads CASSLGQGEITDTQYF. The CDR3 bases are TGTGCCAGCAGCTTGGGACAGGGAGAAATCACAGATACGCAGTATTTT. V usage is TRBV5-6 and J usage is TRBJ2-3; 7 bases line up with TRBD1. The germline gives CDR1 SGHDT, CDR2 YYEEEE. With 0 bases clipped from V and 2 bases from J, the junction kept 6 bases outside the gene matches. This CDR3 has 16 residues.

This clonotype has more than one count but fewer than ten. The chain recombines TRBV7-9 with TRBJ2-3, with D uncertain. Germline V gene data show CDR1 as SEHNR and CDR2 as FQNEAQ (reference sequence). V was clipped by 0 bases and J by 6 bases, with 10 bases between them. The CDR3 spans 14 residues. The CDR3 spells CASSLAPRVDTQYF. The CDR3 coding sequence is TGTGCCAGCAGCTTAGCGCCTCGGGTGGATACGCAGTATTTT.

The CDR3 DNA follows: TGTGCCAGCAGCCAACTCGTTTCACCCCTCCACTTT. Amino acid sequence: CASSQLVSPLHF. The chain recombines TRBV3-1 with TRBJ1-6; D unresolved. V was shortened by 2 bases and J by 9 bases, with 5 bases between the two germline ends. This CDR3 has 12 residues. Germline CDR1 LGHDT, CDR2 YNNKEL (reference sequence).

Of note for this clonotype: At one of its ends the junction is not consistent with the germline gene, which may arise from a read error. The chain links TRBV7-7 to TRBJ2-1; a possible D gene is TRBD1 (6 bases). The CDR3 extends over 14 amino acids. Germline V gene data show CDR1 as SSHAT and CDR2 as FNYEAQ (reference sequence). CDR3 sequence: CASSLEGVVNEQFF. In DNA form, the CDR3 reads TGTGCTAGCAGCTTAGAGGGGGTTGTCAATGAGCAGTTCTTC.

The sample holds a few counts of this clonotype. V is TRBV7-9 and J is TRBJ2-7, with D unclear. The CDR3 is 14 amino acids. CDR1 SEHNR and CDR2 FQNEAQ come from the germline V gene (reference sequence). Trimming shortened V by 3 bases and J by 4 bases, and 13 bases separated the two germline ends. In DNA, the CDR3 is TGTGCCAGCAGCTTGGCCGCCTGGGCTTACGAGCAGTACTTC. Its translation: CASSLAAWAYEQYF. The whole variable domain, remainder taken from reference TRBV7-9 and TRBJ2-7, is DTGVSQNPRHKITKRGQNVTFRCDPISEHNRLYWYRQTLGQGPEFLTYFQNEAQLEKSRLLSDRFSAERPKGSFSTLEIQRTEQGDSAMYLCASSLAAWAYEQYFGPGTRLTVT.

At least ten counts were recorded for this clonotype. The chain uses TRBV3-1 and TRBJ2-1, with a tentative D call TRBD2 (6 bases). Germline V gives CDR1 LGHDT, CDR2 YNNKEL (reference sequence). Deletions cut 8 bases from V and 10 bases from J, with 12 bases between. This CDR3 contains 11 residues. Here the CDR3 reads CASSGSGEQFF. The CDR3 bases are TGTGCCAGCTCGGGAAGCGGGGAGCAGTTCTTC.

In its sample, this clonotype was seen many times. The chain carries TRBV12-3 or TRBV12-4 and TRBJ2-1; D is perhaps TRBD1 (6 bases). The CDR3 is made up of 14 amino acids. V lost 8 bases and J 1 base, leaving 12 bases between the germline ends. CDR3 DNA: TGTGCCAGCTATTTGAGGGGGTCCTACAATGAGCAGTTCTTC. As protein: CASYLRGSYNEQFF.

The rearrangement links TRBV7-2 to TRBJ2-3, with a possible D match to TRBD1 (5 bases). Trimming took off 7 bases at V and 3 bases at J, with 14 bases between the two ends. Germline V gene sequence: CDR1 SGHTA, CDR2 FQGNSA. The CDR3 contains 14 residues. The CDR3 nucleotides are TGTGCCAGCAAGGGGCCCTACGGGACAGATACGCAGTATTTT. Protein product: CASKGPYGTDTQYF. Looking up the rest from reference TRBV7-2 and TRBJ2-3 gives the full variable domain: GAGVSQSPSNKVTEKGKDVELRCDPISGHTALYWYRQSLGQGLEFLIYFQGNSAPDKSGLPSDRFSAERTGGSVSTLTIQRTQQEDSAVYLCASKGPYGTDTQYFGPGTRLTVL.

This clonotype was seen many times. The chain couples TRBV12-3 or TRBV12-4 to TRBJ2-1; TRBD2 aligns across 12 bases. The CDR3 is 17 amino acids. Trimming cost V 1 base and J 2 bases; bases outside gene matches: 3. CDR3 sequence (DNA): TGTGCCAGCAGTTTAGGGGCTAGCGGGGGGGCCTACAATGAGCAGTTCTTC. Translating it yields CASSLGASGGAYNEQFF.

The genes are TRBV28 and TRBJ2-5; TRBD1 is a possible D gene (7 bases). The germline V gene has CDR1 MDHEN and CDR2 SYDVKM. CDR3 size: 13 residues. V shed 5 bases and J shed 5 bases, with 12 bases lying between them. In nucleotides, the CDR3 is TGTGCCAGCAGTCCCCCAGGGGGGGAGACCCAGTACTTC. Encoded protein: CASSPPGGETQYF.

The rearrangement joins TRBV28 to TRBJ2-3; TRBD1 might be the D (6 bases). Trimming pared 1 base from V and 0 bases from J, leaving 11 bases between. This CDR3 has 16 residues. CDR1 and CDR2 from the germline V gene are MDHEN and SYDVKM. As DNA, the CDR3 is TGTGCCAGCAGTTTATCAGGGGCCATGAGCACAGATACGCAGTATTTT. Protein: CASSLSGAMSTDTQYF.